This T cell receptor (beta chain) originates from a study of graft-versus-host responses after intestinal transplantation. Turning to the study itself: Each of the recipients got a multivisceral, liver-intestinal, or isolated intestinal transplant.

V was pared by 4 bases and J by 1 base, with 1 base between. CDR1 is MRHNA and CDR2 is SNTAGT in the germline V gene. This CDR3 has 12 amino acids. Libraries were prepared by immunoSEQ multiplex PCR; TCRdb keeps only in-frame clonotypes and omits some of them. There are some 39,000 clones in the sample; 90% to 95% occur only once, and 0.5% to 0.6% lies in the top ten. A remark on this clone: Its antigen is still unknown.

The chain joins TRBV6-4 to TRBJ2-2; D gene uncertain. This clonotype was obtained from a human donor who was the organ donor for an intestinal transplant. This material consisted of unstimulated CD8+ T cells sorted from spleen or lymph node cells, taken before transplant. CDR3 sequence: CASSGNTGELFF. The CDR3 DNA sequence: TGTGCCAGCAGTGGGAACACCGGGGAGCTGTTTTTT.